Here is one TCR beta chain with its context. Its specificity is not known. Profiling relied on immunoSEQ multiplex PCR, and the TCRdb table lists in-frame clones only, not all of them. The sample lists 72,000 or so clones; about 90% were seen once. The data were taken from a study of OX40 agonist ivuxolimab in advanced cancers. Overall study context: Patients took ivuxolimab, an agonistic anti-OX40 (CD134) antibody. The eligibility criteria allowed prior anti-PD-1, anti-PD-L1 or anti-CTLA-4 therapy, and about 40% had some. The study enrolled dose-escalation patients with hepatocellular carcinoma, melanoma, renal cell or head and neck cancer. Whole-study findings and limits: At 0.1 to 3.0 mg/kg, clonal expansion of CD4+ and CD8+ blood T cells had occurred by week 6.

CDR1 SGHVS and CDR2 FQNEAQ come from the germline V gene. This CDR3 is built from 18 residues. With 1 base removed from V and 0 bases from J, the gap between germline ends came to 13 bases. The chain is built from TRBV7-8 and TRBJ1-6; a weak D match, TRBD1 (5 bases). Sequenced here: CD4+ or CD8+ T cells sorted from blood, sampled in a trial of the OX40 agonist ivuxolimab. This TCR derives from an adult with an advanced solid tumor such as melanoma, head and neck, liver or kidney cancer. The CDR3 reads CASSLEIPGPSYNSPLHF. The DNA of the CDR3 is TGTGCCAGCAGCTTAGAGATTCCAGGGCCCTCCTATAATTCACCCCTCCACTTT.